One T cell receptor beta chain is described in this entry. The sample originates from a study of shared clonotypes between healthy human individuals. Study as a whole: The composition of the donors was a couple of women and three men aged 18 to 49.

Trimming took off 1 base at V and 6 bases at J, with 7 bases between the two ends. The germline gives CDR1 SGHAT, CDR2 FQNNGV. There are 14 residues in the CDR3. Assay: immunoSEQ multiplex PCR; the TCRdb copy retains only in-frame clones and omits some. The sample yields about 2.3 million clones, around 90% seen once. Sequencing input: naive CD4+ T cells from PBMCs. Regarding subset: CD45RA+ positively selected. The clonotype originates from a man younger than 35 in good health. Some clones in this sample may be carry-over from other donors' samples. The chain has TRBV11-2 and TRBJ1-6; D is uncertain. For the CDR3, the DNA is TGTGCCAGCAGCTTAGTGGTTGGTAATTCACCCCTCCACTTT. As protein: CASSLVVGNSPLHF.